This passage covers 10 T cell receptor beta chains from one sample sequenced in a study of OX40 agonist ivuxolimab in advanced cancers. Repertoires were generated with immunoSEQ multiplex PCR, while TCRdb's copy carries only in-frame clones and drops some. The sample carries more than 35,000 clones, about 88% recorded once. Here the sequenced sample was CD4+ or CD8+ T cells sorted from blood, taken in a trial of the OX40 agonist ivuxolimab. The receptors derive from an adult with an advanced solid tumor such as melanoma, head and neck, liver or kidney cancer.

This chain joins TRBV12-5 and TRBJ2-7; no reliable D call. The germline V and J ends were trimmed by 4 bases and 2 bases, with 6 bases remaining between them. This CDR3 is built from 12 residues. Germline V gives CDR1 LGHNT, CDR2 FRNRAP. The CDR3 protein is CASGSTPYEQYF. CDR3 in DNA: TGTGCTAGTGGTTCAACCCCCTACGAGCAGTACTTC. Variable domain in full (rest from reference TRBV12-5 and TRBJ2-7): DARVTQTPRHKVTEMGQEVTMRCQPILGHNTVFWYRQTMMQGLELLAYFRNRAPLDDSGMPKDRFSAEMPDATLATLKIQPSEPRDSAVYFCASGSTPYEQYFGPGTRLTVT.

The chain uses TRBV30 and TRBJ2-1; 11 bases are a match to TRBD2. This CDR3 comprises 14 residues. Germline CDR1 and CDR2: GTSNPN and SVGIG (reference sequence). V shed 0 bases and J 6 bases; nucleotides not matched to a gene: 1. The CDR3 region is CAWSVSGGANEQFF. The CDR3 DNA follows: TGTGCCTGGAGTGTTAGCGGGGGGGCCAATGAGCAGTTCTTC. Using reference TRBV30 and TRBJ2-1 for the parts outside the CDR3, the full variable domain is SQTIHQWPATLVQPVGSPLSLECTVEGTSNPNLYWYRQAAGRGLQLLFYSVGIGQISSEVPQNLSASRPQDRQFILSSKKLLLSDSGFYLCAWSVSGGANEQFFGPGTRLTVL.

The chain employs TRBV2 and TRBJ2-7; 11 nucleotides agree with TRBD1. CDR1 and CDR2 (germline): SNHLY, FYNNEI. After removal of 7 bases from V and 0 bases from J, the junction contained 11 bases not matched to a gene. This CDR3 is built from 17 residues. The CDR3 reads CASTPWDRGLSSYEQYF. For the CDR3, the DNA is TGTGCCAGCACTCCTTGGGACAGGGGGTTAAGCTCCTACGAGCAGTACTTC.

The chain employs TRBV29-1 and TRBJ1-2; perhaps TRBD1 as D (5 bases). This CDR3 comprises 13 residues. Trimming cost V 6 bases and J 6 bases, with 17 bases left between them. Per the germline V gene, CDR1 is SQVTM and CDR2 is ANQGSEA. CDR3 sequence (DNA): TGCAGCGTCGAGGCCAGGGTGGGGAATGGCTACACCTTC. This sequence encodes CSVEARVGNGYTF.

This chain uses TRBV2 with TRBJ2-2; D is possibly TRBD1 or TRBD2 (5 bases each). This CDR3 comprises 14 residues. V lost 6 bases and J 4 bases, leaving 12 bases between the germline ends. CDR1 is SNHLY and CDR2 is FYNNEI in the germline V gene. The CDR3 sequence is CASSWDGPTGELFF. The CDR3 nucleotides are TGTGCCAGCAGCTGGGACGGCCCCACCGGGGAGCTGTTTTTT.

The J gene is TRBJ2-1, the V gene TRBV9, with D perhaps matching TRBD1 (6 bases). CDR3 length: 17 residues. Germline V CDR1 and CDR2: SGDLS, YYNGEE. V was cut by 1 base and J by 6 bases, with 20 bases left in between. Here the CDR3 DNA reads TGTGCCAGCAGCGTACCAGCTAGGGGGATTGATTCCAATGAGCAGTTCTTC. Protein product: CASSVPARGIDSNEQFF.

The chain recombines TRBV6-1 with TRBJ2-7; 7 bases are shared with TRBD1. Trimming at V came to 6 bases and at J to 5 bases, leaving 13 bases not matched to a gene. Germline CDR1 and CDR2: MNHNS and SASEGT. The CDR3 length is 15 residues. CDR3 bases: TGTGCCAGCAGAGACAGGGTTTCAGCTATTAACGAGCAGTACTTC. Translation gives CASRDRVSAINEQYF.

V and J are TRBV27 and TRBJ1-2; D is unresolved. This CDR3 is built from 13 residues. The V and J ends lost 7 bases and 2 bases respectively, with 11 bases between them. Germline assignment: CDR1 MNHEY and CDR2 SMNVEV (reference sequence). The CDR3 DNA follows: TGTGCCAGCACCTCGGGCCCGAACTATGGCTACACCTTC. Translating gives CASTSGPNYGYTF.

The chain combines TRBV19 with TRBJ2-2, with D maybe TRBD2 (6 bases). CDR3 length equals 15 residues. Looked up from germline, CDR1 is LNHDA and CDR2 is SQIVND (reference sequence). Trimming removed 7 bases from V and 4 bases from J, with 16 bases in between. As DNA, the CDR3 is TGTGCCAGTACTCCGCGGTGGGGGGTCACCGGGGAGCTGTTTTTT. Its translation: CASTPRWGVTGELFF.

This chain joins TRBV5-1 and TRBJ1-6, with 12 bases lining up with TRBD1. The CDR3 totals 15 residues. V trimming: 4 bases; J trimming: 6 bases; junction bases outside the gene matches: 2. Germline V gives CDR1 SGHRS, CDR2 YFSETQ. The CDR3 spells CASSGTGGLNSPLHF. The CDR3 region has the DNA TGCGCCAGCAGCGGGACAGGGGGCCTTAATTCACCCCTCCACTTT.